Presented here are 2 T cell receptor beta chains from one specimen sequenced in a study of blood T cell repertoires in COVID-19. Sequencing used immunoSEQ multiplex PCR; TCRdb keeps in-frame clones, though not all of them. The sample records 150,000 to 200,000 clones, more than 75% being singletons. Material for sequencing was PBMCs or T cells enriched from blood (not recorded which). These receptors were collected from a woman aged 50 to 60 who had recovered from COVID-19.

The rearrangement joins TRBV19 to TRBJ2-1; 9 bases align to TRBD2. The CDR3 sequence is 15 residues long. Germline-derived CDR1 and CDR2 are LNHDA and SQIVND (reference sequence). Trimming took 7 bases from V and 5 from J; bases not matched to a gene: 9. The CDR3, as DNA: TGTGCCAGTACCCCCAGCAGCGGGAGGCACAATGAGCAGTTCTTC. Translating gives CASTPSSGRHNEQFF.

This clone was seen only once. This chain joins TRBV7-9 and TRBJ2-5; D remains ambiguous. V was shortened by 1 base and J by 4 bases, with 13 bases between the two germline ends. The V gene's germline CDR1 is SEHNR and CDR2 FQNEAQ (reference sequence). The CDR3 spans 15 residues. CDR3 sequence reads: CASSLDNISGETQYF. The CDR3 DNA reads TGTGCCAGCAGCTTAGATAACATCTCGGGAGAGACCCAGTACTTC.